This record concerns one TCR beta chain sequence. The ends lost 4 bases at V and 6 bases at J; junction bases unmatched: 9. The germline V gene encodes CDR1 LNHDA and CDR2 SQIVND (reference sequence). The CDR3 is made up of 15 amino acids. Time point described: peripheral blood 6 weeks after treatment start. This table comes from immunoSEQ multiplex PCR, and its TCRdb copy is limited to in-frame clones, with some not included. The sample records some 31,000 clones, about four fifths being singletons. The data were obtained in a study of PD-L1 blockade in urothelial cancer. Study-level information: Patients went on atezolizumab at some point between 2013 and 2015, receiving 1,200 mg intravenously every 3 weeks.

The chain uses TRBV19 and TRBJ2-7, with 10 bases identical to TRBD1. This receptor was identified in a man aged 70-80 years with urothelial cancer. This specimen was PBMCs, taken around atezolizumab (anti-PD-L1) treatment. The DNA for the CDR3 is TGTGCCAGTAGTACCTCCGGGACAGGGGCCCTCGAGCAGTACTTC. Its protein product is CASSTSGTGALEQYF.